Listed below are T cell receptor beta chains from one sample, sequenced in a study of shared clonotypes between healthy human individuals. Produced via immunoSEQ multiplex PCR; TCRdb's table is partial and in-frame only. This sample has around 1,900,000 clones, with around 95% found just once. The sample consisted of naive CD8+ T cells from PBMCs. The origin of the receptors is a man in his late teens or twenties in good health. Some clones in this sample may be carry-over from other donors' samples. Each CDR3 is given with its conserved first and last residue. Each record gives: D gene, J gene, V gene, clone size, CDR3 DNA, CDR3 protein. The D gene is left open where the match is weak. Not every row has a clone size; where given, it reads once, few, many or a size class.

>.|TRBJ2-7|TRBV14|.
TGTGCCAGCAGCCAAGGGGGAGGCTACGAGCAGTACTTC
CASSQGGGYEQYF
>.|TRBJ2-7|TRBV6-5|.
TGTGCCAGCAGTTACTCGTCGGGAGAAACATCCTACGAGCAGTACTTC
CASSYSSGETSYEQYF
>TRBD1|TRBJ2-5|TRBV2|.
TGTGCCAGCAGTGGTCGTGCCGGGACAGGGGGTACCCGGGAGACCCAGTACTTC
CASSGRAGTGGTRETQYF
>.|TRBJ2-7|TRBV9|.
TGTGCCAGCAGCGTAGGAAGCGACCCCTCCTACGAGCAGTACTTC
CASSVGSDPSYEQYF
>TRBD1|TRBJ2-5|TRBV7-9|.
TGTGCCAGCAGCTCAACCCGACAGGGAAACGGAGAGACCCAGTACTTC
CASSSTRQGNGETQYF
>.|TRBJ1-1|TRBV27|.
TGTGCCAGCAGTTCGATATTTCGAGACCGGGAAGAGGGTGCTTTCTTT
CASSSIFRDREEGAFF
>.|TRBJ2-7|TRBV14|.
TGTGCCAGCAGCCAAACAGGGCCGGGAGAGCAGTACTTC
CASSQTGPGEQYF
>.|TRBJ1-1|TRBV13|.
TGTGCCAGCAGCCCTTCCTTAGGGTGGGGACCGGGGGCTTTCTTT
CASSPSLGWGPGAFF
>TRBD1|TRBJ1-2|TRBV9|once
TGTGCCAGCAGCGGCCGGGACAGGGATGGCTACACCTTC
CASSGRDRDGYTF
>.|TRBJ2-5|TRBV4-1|.
TGCGCCAGCAGCCCGCTAGCTAATCAAGAGACCCAGTACTTC
CASSPLANQETQYF
>TRBD2|TRBJ2-5|TRBV9|.
TGTGCCAGCAGCTATAGCGGGAACCCCCAAGAGACCCAGTACTTC
CASSYSGNPQETQYF
>.|TRBJ1-1|TRBV27|.
TGTGCCAGCAGCCGAGGATATCTGCCCACTGAAGCTTTCTTT
CASSRGYLPTEAFF
>.|TRBJ2-7|TRBV11-2|.
TGTGCCAGCAGCTTATTTCCGGACAACGAGCAGTACTTC
CASSLFPDNEQYF
>TRBD1|TRBJ2-7|TRBV28|.
TGTGCCAGCAAACCGGAGACAGGGGAAATTCCCTACGAGCAGTACTTC
CASKPETGEIPYEQYF
>.|TRBJ2-4|TRBV28|.
TGTGCCAGCAGTTTAATTTTTGGGGAAACCAAAAACATTCAGTACTTC
CASSLIFGETKNIQYF
>.|TRBJ1-1|TRBV4-1|.
TGCGCCAGCAGCCAAGTCGGTACTGAAGCTTTCTTT
CASSQVGTEAFF
>.|TRBJ2-7|TRBV5-1|.
TGCGCCAGCAGCTTCGCGAGAGACACGTCCTACGAGCAGTACTTC
CASSFARDTSYEQYF
>.|TRBJ2-2|TRBV5-1|.
TGCGCCAGCAGCATACCTTTCAACGTAGGGAACACCGGGGAGCTGTTTTTT
CASSIPFNVGNTGELFF
>.|TRBJ1-4|TRBV4-1|.
TGCGCCAGCAGCCAAGATCCCCCGAAAGGGGATGAAAAACTGTTTTTT
CASSQDPPKGDEKLFF
>TRBD2|TRBJ2-7|TRBV27|.
TGTGCCAGCAGGTGGGCTAGCGGGATCAACGAGCAGTACTTC
CASRWASGINEQYF
>.|TRBJ1-4|TRBV11-2|.
TGTGCCAGCAGCTTAGATCACCAGACCTATAATGAAAAACTGTTTTTT
CASSLDHQTYNEKLFF
>TRBD2|TRBJ2-1|TRBV7-9|once
TGTGCCAGCAGCTTATTCGGACTAGCGGGGATCTCCTACAATGAGCAGTTCTTC
CASSLFGLAGISYNEQFF
>.|TRBJ2-1|TRBV28|.
TGTGCCAGCAGTTTCCCCCCTCCGGGAGCCTACAATGAGCAGTTCTTC
CASSFPPPGAYNEQFF
>.|TRBJ2-7|TRBV21-1|.
TGTGCCAGCAGCAAAGCGCTTTCAGGGTATACCTACGAGCAGTACTTC
CASSKALSGYTYEQYF
>.|TRBJ2-7|TRBV5-1|.
TGCGCCAGCAGCTTGGTTGGGATCTCCTACGAGCAGTACTTC
CASSLVGISYEQYF
>TRBD2|TRBJ2-1|TRBV4-1|.
TGCGCCAGCAGCCAGACCCCCCCTTCTAGCGGCTCCTACAATGAGCAGTTCTTC
CASSQTPPSSGSYNEQFF
>TRBD1|TRBJ1-2|TRBV9|.
TGTGCCAGCAGCGTCTCAGGGGGCGCTAACTATGGCTACACCTTC
CASSVSGGANYGYTF
>.|TRBJ2-7|TRBV5-1|.
TGCGCCAGCAGCTTGGGTCAGGGGGGCAACGAGCAGTACTTC
CASSLGQGGNEQYF
>.|TRBJ1-2|TRBV9|.
TGTGCCAGCAGCGTAGGAGGGGACGGCTACACCTTC
CASSVGGDGYTF
>TRBD1|TRBJ1-6|TRBV7-9|.
TGTGCCAGCAGCCCGTCGACAGGGCTCCTCCACTTT
CASSPSTGLLHF
>.|TRBJ1-1|TRBV19|.
TGTGCCAGTAGTATCGGGGGTTTGAACACTGAAGCTTTCTTT
CASSIGGLNTEAFF
>TRBD2|TRBJ2-1|TRBV27|.
TGTGCCAGCAGTTTAGGGCGGGAGAGGTGGAATGAGCAGTTCTTC
CASSLGRERWNEQFF
>TRBD1|TRBJ2-7|TRBV28|.
TGTGCCAGCACCCTGGTCCCAGGGGGTACCTACGAGCAGTACTTC
CASTLVPGGTYEQYF
>.|TRBJ1-6|TRBV25-1|.
TGTGCCAGCAGTGAATCGGGACGGTCCAATTCACCCCTCCACTTT
CASSESGRSNSPLHF
>TRBD1|TRBJ2-7|TRBV28|.
TGTGCCAGCAGTCCAAACCTCAAGGGACAGGGGGCCTACGAGCAGTACTTC
CASSPNLKGQGAYEQYF
>.|TRBJ1-4|TRBV30|.
TGTGCCTGGCACCGGGGCGGTTGGAATGAAAAACTGTTTTTT
CAWHRGGWNEKLFF
>.|TRBJ2-1|TRBV2|once
TGTGCCAGCAGTGAAGCGGGATCATACAATGAGCAGTTCTTC
CASSEAGSYNEQFF
>.|TRBJ2-1|TRBV7-3|once
TGTGCCAGCAGCTTTGGAGGGGACAATGAGCAGTTCTTC
CASSFGGDNEQFF
>.|TRBJ1-1|TRBV4-1|.
TGCGCCAGCAGCCAAGATCATGTAGGTACTGAAGCTTTCTTT
CASSQDHVGTEAFF
>.|TRBJ1-5|TRBV15|.
TGTGCCACCAGCAGAGATCGGGGCGCACATCAGCCCCAGCATTTT
CATSRDRGAHQPQHF
>.|TRBJ2-3|TRBV7-9|.
TGTGCCAGCCCCCGGGGGGATACGCAGTATTTT
CASPRGDTQYF